Presented here are 28 T cell receptor delta chains from one specimen sequenced in a study of gamma-delta T cells after stem cell transplantation. TCRdb reprocessed the RT-PCR reads through CATT. Among about 2,600 delta-chain clones, roughly 3% were seen once, and the ten largest hold 50%. Sequencing input: gamma-delta T cells. The receptor source for this set is a human donor. It is not recorded whose cells these are; they may come from a transplant donor.

This clone was counted between two and nine times. This may be a read error: a much more frequent sequence differs by one nucleotide. This sample includes further DNA sequences coding for the same CDR3. The chain couples TRDV2 to TRDJ1, with TRDD3 matching 11 bases. The V segment lost 0 bases and the J segment 3 bases; nucleotides outside the gene matches: 2. The germline V gene has CDR1 GEAIGNYY and CDR2 EKD. The CDR3 consists of 15 residues. CDR3 amino acids: CACDTLGDTPDKLIF. The CDR3 coding sequence is TGTGCCTGTGACACCCTGGGGGATACTCCCGATAAACTCATCTTT.

There are a few counts of this clone. TCRdb's listed protein matches a much larger clone and diverges from this DNA's translation at residue 5, likely through a read error; the protein shown comes from the DNA. The gene calls are TRDV2 and TRDJ1; no definite D call. The CDR3 extends over 17 amino acids. The V and J ends lost 3 bases and 0 bases respectively, with 19 bases between them. Germline V CDR1 and CDR2: GEAIGNYY, EKD. CDR3 DNA sequence: TGTGCCTGTGACGCGGTTGGGAGAGGAAGGGACACCGATAAACTCATCTTT. Translated, it gives CACDAVGRGRDTDKLIF.

In regard to this clone: A far larger clone lies a single base away; this is likely a read error. Other DNA variants within this sample encode the same CDR3. V is TRDV2 and J is TRDJ1, with 12 bases that match TRDD3. The CDR3 loop spans 19 amino acids. The junction had 15 bases not matched to a gene; V was cut back by 0 bases and J by 5 bases. Germline-derived CDR1 and CDR2 are GEAIGNYY and EKD. CDR3 nucleotide sequence: TGTGCCTGTGACACCGCCAGCACTGGGGGATACCCCTACCGAGATAAACTCATCTTT. Protein sequence: CACDTASTGGYPYRDKLIF.

Concerning this clone itself: The protein TCRdb lists belongs to a much larger clone and differs from this DNA's translation at residue 4, which points to a read error; the protein shown is made from the DNA. V usage is TRDV2 and J usage is TRDJ1; the match to TRDD3 covers 7 bases. Per germline, CDR1 GEAIGNYY and CDR2 EKD. This CDR3 contains 14 residues. CDR3 in DNA: TGTGCCTGTGGCACCATGGTGGGGGACGATAAACTCATCTTT. Translation: CACGTMVGDDKLIF.

This clone qualifies as medium-sized (0.01 to 0.1%). It is likely a read error: a sequence one base away is far more abundant. This chain connects TRDV2 to TRDJ1; 10 nucleotides agree with TRDD3. V gave up 3 bases and J gave up 3 bases; unmatched junction bases: 6. The V gene's germline CDR1 is GEAIGNYY and CDR2 EKD. This CDR3 contains 15 residues. The CDR3 region is CACDLLGDAPDKLIF. CDR3 nucleotide sequence: TGTGCCTGTGACTTACTGGGGGATGCTCCCGATAAACTCATCTTT.

By share, this clone ranks as medium-sized. The rearrangement links TRDV2 to TRDJ1, with 8 bases aligning to TRDD3. Germline values: CDR1 GEAIGNYY, CDR2 EKD. Trimming at V came to 4 bases and at J to 0 bases, leaving 12 bases not matched to a gene. This CDR3 is 17 amino acids long. The CDR3 is CACDLLTGGPNTDKLIF. CDR3 DNA sequence: TGTGCCTGTGATCTCCTTACTGGGGGTCCGAACACCGATAAACTCATCTTT.

The chain links TRDV1 to TRDJ1; TRDD3 aligns across 8 bases. The CDR3 is 26 amino acids. CDR1 is TSWWSYY, CDR2 QGS, per germline. V lost 5 bases, J lost 0 bases, and 38 bases stayed unmatched. CDR3 amino acids: CALGTPPHYVLGPNAGGLLYTDKLIF. DNA of the CDR3: TGTGCTCTTGGGACCCCGCCTCATTACGTACTTGGACCTAATGCTGGGGGACTCCTTTACACCGATAAACTCATCTTT.

This clone was counted a few times. TCRdb's protein, taken from a much larger clone, differs from this DNA's translation at residue 4, likely owing to a read error; the protein displayed comes from the DNA. The genes are TRDV2 and TRDJ1, with 9 bases aligning to TRDD3. The germline V gene encodes CDR1 GEAIGNYY and CDR2 EKD. The CDR3 sequence is 16 residues long. CDR3 bases: TGTGCCTGTGGCACCGTGTCTGGGGGATACACCGATAAACTCATCTTT. It encodes CACGTVSGGYTDKLIF.

This clone was seen at least ten times. The CDR3: CACDTVGRMGDTGTDKLIF. The CDR3 nucleotides are TGTGCCTGTGACACCGTTGGGAGAATGGGGGATACGGGGACCGATAAACTCATCTTT. J is TRDJ1 and V is TRDV2; 11 nucleotides line up with TRDD3. The ends lost 0 bases at V and 2 bases at J; junction bases unmatched: 13. The CDR3 extends over 19 amino acids. In germline, CDR1 is GEAIGNYY, CDR2 EKD.

Concerning this clone itself: This DNA's translation differs at residues 3 and 14 from TCRdb's protein, which comes from a much larger clone; a read error is likely, and the protein shown is translated from the DNA. This chain uses TRDV2 with TRDJ1; 12 bases align to TRDD3. The CDR3 contains 19 residues. Germline CDR1 is GEAIGNYY and CDR2 is EKD. The CDR3 DNA is TGTGCCCGTGACACCGCCAGTACTGGGGGATACCCCTACCAAGATAAACTCATCTTT. Protein sequence: CARDTASTGGYPYQDKLIF.

As for this clone: The mismatch at residue 16 between this DNA's translation and the TCRdb protein of a much larger clone likely reflects a read error; the protein shown is translated from the DNA. The chain is built from TRDV2 and TRDJ1, with 13 bases identical to TRDD3. The CDR3 extends over 18 amino acids. Germline V gene sequence: CDR1 GEAIGNYY, CDR2 EKD. Here the CDR3 reads CACDPVLGDTRSTDKPIF. DNA of the CDR3: TGTGCCTGTGACCCCGTACTGGGGGATACGCGTAGTACCGATAAACCCATCTTT.

This clone was picked up a small number of times. With only one base between it and a far larger clone, this is likely a read error. Different DNA sequences within this sample yield the same CDR3. The J gene is TRDJ2, the V gene TRDV1; 7 bases match TRDD2. Germline CDR1 TSWWSYY, CDR2 QGS. The CDR3 has 27 amino acids. This CDR3 is CALGDFPPPLFLHIYRKDNPLTAQLFF. DNA of the CDR3: TGTGCTCTTGGGGACTTTCCACCGCCGCTTTTCCTACACATCTATCGGAAGGACAATCCTTTGACGGCACAACTCTTCTTT.

This clone was detected a few times. The chain couples TRDV2 to TRDJ1; D is perhaps TRDD3 (6 bases). The CDR3 runs to 14 residues. Germline-derived CDR1 and CDR2 are GEAIGNYY and EKD. The V gene lost 1 base and the J gene lost 3 bases, with 11 bases spanning the gap. CDR3 bases: TGTGCCTGTGACACGGTGGGGATCTCCGATAAACTCATCTTT. Its translation is CACDTVGISDKLIF.

On this clone: One junction end disagrees with the germline gene, perhaps due to a read error. The sample has other DNA sequences that encode this CDR3 too. The rearrangement joins TRDV1 to TRDJ2; 11 nucleotides match TRDD3. The CDR3 is made up of 27 amino acids. The germline gives CDR1 TSWWSYY, CDR2 QGS. In DNA form, the CDR3 reads TGTGCCCTTGGGGAGGTAGGGGATTCGTACTGGGGGATAGGGGTCCTCGCTACCCCAATTTTGACAGCACAACTCTTCTTT. As protein: CALGEVGDSYWGIGVLATPILTAQLFF.

In its sample, this clone was seen a few times. This rearrangement joins TRDV2 to TRDJ1; 12 nucleotides agree with TRDD3. Germline V gene sequence: CDR1 GEAIGNYY, CDR2 EKD. The CDR3 contains 19 residues. Trimming removed 3 bases from V and 2 bases from J; junction bases left unmatched: 15. For the CDR3, the DNA is TGTGCCTGTGACTTACTGGGGGATACCCTGAGGTCGTCTACCGATAAACTCATCTTT. This translates into CACDLLGDTLRSSTDKLIF.

Notes on this clone: A far larger clone is a single base away, which makes a read error likely. The same CDR3 arises from other DNA sequences in this sample as well. The chain combines TRDV2 with TRDJ1; D uncertain. Germline CDR1 GEAIGNYY, CDR2 EKD. The CDR3 covers 15 residues. The CDR3 loop is CACDTIIPYTDKLIF. The CDR3 bases are TGTGCCTGTGACACGATAATCCCGTACACCGATAAGCTCATCTTT.

A note on this clone: The protein TCRdb lists belongs to a much larger clone and differs from this DNA's translation at residue 11, which points to a read error; the protein shown is made from the DNA. V gene TRDV2 combines with J gene TRDJ1, with 11 bases identical to TRDD3. CDR1 is GEAIGNYY, CDR2 EKD, per germline. Trimming at V came to 3 bases and at J to 0 bases, leaving 11 bases not matched to a gene. The CDR3 covers 18 residues. The CDR3 DNA sequence: TGTGCCTGTGACGGGATCCGACTGGGGGATAAGGACACCGATAAACTCATCTTT. It yields the protein CACDGIRLGDKDTDKLIF.

The table lists this clone with a few counts. The mismatch at residue 5 between this DNA's translation and the TCRdb protein of a much larger clone likely reflects a read error; the protein shown is translated from the DNA. The chain joins TRDV2 to TRDJ1, with 13 bases lining up with TRDD3. Germline V gives CDR1 GEAIGNYY, CDR2 EKD. V lost 3 bases and J lost 0; bases outside the gene matches: 9. The CDR3 totals 18 residues. DNA for the CDR3: TGTGCCTGTGACGAGATCCGACTGGGGGATACGGACACCGATAAACTCATCTTT. Residues: CACDEIRLGDTDTDKLIF.

This clone was counted at least ten times. The chain links TRDV1 to TRDJ1; TRDD3 matches at 9 bases. This CDR3 region has 22 residues. Germline lookup yields CDR1 TSWWSYY and CDR2 QGS. V was clipped by 1 base and J by 0 bases; unmatched bases: 21. The CDR3 nucleotides are TGTGCTCTTGGGGAACCCCATTCGTTCGTTATGGGGGATATAGAGTACACCGATAAACTCATCTTT. This sequence encodes CALGEPHSFVMGDIEYTDKLIF.

Only a few counts were recorded for this clone. The protein recorded in TCRdb matches a much larger clone and deviates from this DNA's translation at residue 17, suggesting a read error; the protein here is obtained by translating the DNA. V and J are TRDV2 and TRDJ1; possibly TRDD2 for D (5 bases). The CDR3 loop spans 19 amino acids. CDR1 is GEAIGNYY and CDR2 is EKD in the germline V gene. CDR3 amino acids: CACDKLSASRGDAADKPIF. CDR3 nucleotide sequence: TGTGCCTGTGACAAACTCTCTGCTTCCCGTGGAGACGCGGCCGATAAACCCATCTTT.

A word on this clone: This DNA translates differently at residue 12 from the TCRdb protein, which is that of a much larger clone; a read error is likely, and the protein shown is the DNA's own translation. This sample also contains other DNA sequences that code for the same CDR3. The chain employs TRDV2 and TRDJ3, with 12 bases fitting TRDD3. This CDR3 has 20 residues. With 0 bases clipped from V and 3 bases from J, the junction kept 8 bases outside the gene matches. Germline V CDR1 and CDR2: GEAIGNYY, EKD. The chain's CDR3 is CACDTVLGDTLFWDTRQMFF. CDR3 in DNA: TGTGCCTGTGACACCGTACTGGGGGATACCCTCTTCTGGGACACCCGACAGATGTTTTTC.

Judged by abundance, this clone is medium-sized. V and J are TRDV2 and TRDJ1; possibly TRDD3 for D (6 bases). The CDR3 extends over 14 amino acids. V dropped 0 bases and J dropped 0 bases, with 7 bases sitting between them. In germline, CDR1 is GEAIGNYY, CDR2 EKD. CDR3 DNA: TGTGCCTGTGACACCTGGGGGGACACCGATAAACTCATCTTT. It encodes CACDTWGDTDKLIF.

This clone was observed a handful of times. A much bigger clone sits one base away, suggesting this may be a read error. This CDR3 is also generated by other DNA sequences in the sample. This chain links TRDV2 with TRDJ1, with no clear D. Germline CDR1 and CDR2: GEAIGNYY and EKD. This CDR3 has 13 amino acids. This CDR3 is CACDPLKSDKLIF. The CDR3, as DNA: TGCGCCTGTGATCCCCTCAAGTCCGATAAACTCATCTTT.

As regards this clone: At one boundary the junction diverges from the germline segment, which might be a read error. The chain has TRDV2 and TRDJ1; 10 nucleotides align to TRDD3. CDR3 length equals 17 residues. Germline CDR1 is GEAIGNYY and CDR2 is EKD. The CDR3 bases are TGTGCCTGTGACCCAGTACTGGGGGATCCGTACACCGATAAACTCATTTTT. This sequence encodes CACDPVLGDPYTDKLIF.

This clone was counted between two and nine times. Given a much more abundant clone one base away, this may be a read error. V is TRDV2 and J is TRDJ1; 11 nucleotides agree with TRDD3. Germline V gene sequence: CDR1 GEAIGNYY, CDR2 EKD. The length of the CDR3 is 17 residues. J lost 7 bases, V lost 4 bases, and 16 bases had no gene match. The CDR3 sequence: CACDGVEMGDTKVKLIF. The DNA for the CDR3 is TGTGCCTGTGATGGAGTGGAAATGGGGGATACGAAAGTTAAACTCATCTTT.

In regard to this clone: Only one base separates this from a far larger clonotype, so it likely reflects a read error. The chain has TRDV1 and TRDJ1; 12 bases line up with TRDD3. The CDR3 loop spans 26 amino acids. The ends lost 3 bases at V and 2 bases at J; junction bases unmatched: 34. Germline assignment: CDR1 TSWWSYY and CDR2 QGS. The CDR3 coding sequence is TGTGCTCTTGGGGACCTAGATTGGGTGATTTTCCTACGGGGTAGACTGGGGGATACCGGGACCGATAAACTCATCTTT. Its protein product is CALGDLDWVIFLRGRLGDTGTDKLIF.

The gene calls are TRDV2 and TRDJ1; 11 nucleotides match TRDD3. The trim removed 3 bases at V and 0 bases at J, leaving 14 bases unmatched. Per germline, CDR1 GEAIGNYY and CDR2 EKD. The CDR3 runs to 19 residues. As DNA, the CDR3 is TGTGCCTGTGACGGGATCCGACTGGGGGATAGACGGTACACCGATAAACTCATCTTT. Its protein product is CACDGIRLGDRRYTDKLIF.

This clone was seen only a few times. The TCRdb record carries a much larger clone's protein, which differs from this DNA's translation at residue 10; a read error is the likely cause, and the protein listed here is the DNA translation. The V and J genes are TRDV2 and TRDJ3; 10 bases agree with TRDD3. CDR3 length: 20 amino acids. The germline V gene has CDR1 GEAIGNYY and CDR2 EKD. V gave up 0 bases and J gave up 0 bases; unmatched junction bases: 7. The CDR3 reads CACDTVLGDALSWDTRQMFF. CDR3 sequence (DNA): TGTGCCTGTGACACCGTACTGGGGGATGCCCTCTCCTGGGACACCCGACAGATGTTTTTC.